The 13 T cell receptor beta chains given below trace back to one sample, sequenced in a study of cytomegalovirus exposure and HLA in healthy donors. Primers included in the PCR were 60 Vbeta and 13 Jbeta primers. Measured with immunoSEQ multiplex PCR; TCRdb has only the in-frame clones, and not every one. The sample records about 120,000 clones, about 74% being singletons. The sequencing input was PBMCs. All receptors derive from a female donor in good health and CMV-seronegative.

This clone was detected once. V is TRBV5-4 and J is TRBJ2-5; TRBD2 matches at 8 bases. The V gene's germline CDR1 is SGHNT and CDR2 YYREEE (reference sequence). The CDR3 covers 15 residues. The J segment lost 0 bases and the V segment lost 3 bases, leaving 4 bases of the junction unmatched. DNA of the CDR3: TGTGCCAGCAGCTCCCAGACTAGCGACCAAGAGACCCAGTACTTC. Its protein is CASSSQTSDQETQYF. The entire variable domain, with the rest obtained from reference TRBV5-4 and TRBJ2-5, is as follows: ETGVTQSPTHLIKTRGQQVTLRCSSQSGHNTVSWYQQALGQGPQFIFQYYREEENGRGNFPPRFSGLQFPNYSSELNVNALELDDSALYLCASSSQTSDQETQYFGPGTRLLVL.

CDR3 sequence: CASSPIVGYEQYF. The CDR3 region has the DNA TGTGCCAGCTCACCAATCGTCGGCTACGAGCAGTACTTC. The chain recombines TRBV18 with TRBJ2-7; D gene ambiguous. In germline, CDR1 is KGHSH, CDR2 LQKENI. This CDR3 has 13 amino acids. V dropped 2 bases and J dropped 3 bases, with 8 bases sitting between them.

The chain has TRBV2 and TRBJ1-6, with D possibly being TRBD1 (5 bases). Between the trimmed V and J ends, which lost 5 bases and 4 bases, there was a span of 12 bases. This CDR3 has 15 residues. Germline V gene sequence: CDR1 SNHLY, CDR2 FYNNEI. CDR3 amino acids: CASSPAGLYNSPLHF. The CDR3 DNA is TGTGCCAGCAGTCCCGCGGGACTTTATAATTCACCCCTCCACTTT.

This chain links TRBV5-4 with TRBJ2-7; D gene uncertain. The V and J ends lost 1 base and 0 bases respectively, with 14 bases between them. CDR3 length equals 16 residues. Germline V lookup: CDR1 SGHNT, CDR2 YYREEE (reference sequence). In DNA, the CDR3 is TGTGCCAGCAGCTTGATAGTCGGCGGCAGCTCCTACGAGCAGTACTTC. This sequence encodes CASSLIVGGSSYEQYF. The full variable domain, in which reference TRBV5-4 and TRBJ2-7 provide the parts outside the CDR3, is ETGVTQSPTHLIKTRGQQVTLRCSSQSGHNTVSWYQQALGQGPQFIFQYYREEENGRGNFPPRFSGLQFPNYSSELNVNALELDDSALYLCASSLIVGGSSYEQYFGPGTRLTVT.

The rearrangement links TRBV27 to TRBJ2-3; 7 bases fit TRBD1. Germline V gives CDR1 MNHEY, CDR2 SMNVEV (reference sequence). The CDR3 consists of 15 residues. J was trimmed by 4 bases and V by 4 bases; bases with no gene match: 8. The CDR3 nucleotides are TGTGCCAGCAGTTCTCGGACAGGCCCGGCAGATACGCAGTATTTT. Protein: CASSSRTGPADTQYF.

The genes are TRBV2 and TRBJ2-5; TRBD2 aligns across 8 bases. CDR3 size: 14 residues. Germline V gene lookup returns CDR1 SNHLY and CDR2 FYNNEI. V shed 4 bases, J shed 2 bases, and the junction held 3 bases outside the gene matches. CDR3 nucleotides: TGTGCCAGCAGTGTTCGGGGGGGGCAAGAGACCCAGTACTTC. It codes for CASSVRGGQETQYF.

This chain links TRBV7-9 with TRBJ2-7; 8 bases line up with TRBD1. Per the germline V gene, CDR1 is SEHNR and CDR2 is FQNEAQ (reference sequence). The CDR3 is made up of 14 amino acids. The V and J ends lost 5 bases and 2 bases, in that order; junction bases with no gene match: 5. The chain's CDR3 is CASSTTGGPYEQYF. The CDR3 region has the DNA TGTGCCAGCAGCACTACAGGGGGTCCCTACGAGCAGTACTTC.

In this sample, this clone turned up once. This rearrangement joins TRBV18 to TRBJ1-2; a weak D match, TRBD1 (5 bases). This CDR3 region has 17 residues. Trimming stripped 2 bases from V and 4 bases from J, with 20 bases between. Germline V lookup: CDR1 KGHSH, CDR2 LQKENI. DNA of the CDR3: TGTGCCAGCTCACCAGGGGGGACGCCAGCGATGAGCTATGGCTACACCTTC. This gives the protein CASSPGGTPAMSYGYTF.

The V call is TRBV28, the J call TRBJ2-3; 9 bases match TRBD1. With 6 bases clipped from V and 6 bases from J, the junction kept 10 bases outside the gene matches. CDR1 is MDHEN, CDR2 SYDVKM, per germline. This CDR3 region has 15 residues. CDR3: CASSPGQGISDTQYF. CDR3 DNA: TGTGCCAGCAGCCCGGGACAGGGTATATCGGATACGCAGTATTTT.

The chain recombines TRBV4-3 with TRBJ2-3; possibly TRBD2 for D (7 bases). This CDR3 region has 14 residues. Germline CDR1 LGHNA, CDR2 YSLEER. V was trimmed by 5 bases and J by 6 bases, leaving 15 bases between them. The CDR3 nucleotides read TGCGCCAGCAGCTCGAGGGGGGGGCCGGATACGCAGTATTTT. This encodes CASSSRGGPDTQYF.

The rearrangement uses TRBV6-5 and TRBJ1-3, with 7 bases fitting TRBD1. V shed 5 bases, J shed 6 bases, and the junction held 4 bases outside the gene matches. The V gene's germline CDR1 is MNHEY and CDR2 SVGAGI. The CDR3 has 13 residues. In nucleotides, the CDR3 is TGTGCCAGCAGTGACGGACAGGCAAACACCATATATTTT. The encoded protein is CASSDGQANTIYF.

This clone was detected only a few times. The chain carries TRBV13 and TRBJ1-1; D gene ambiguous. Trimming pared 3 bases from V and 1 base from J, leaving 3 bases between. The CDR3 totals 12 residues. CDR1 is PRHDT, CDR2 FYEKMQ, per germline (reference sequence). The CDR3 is CASSFRNTEAFF. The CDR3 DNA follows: TGTGCCAGCAGCTTTAGGAACACTGAAGCTTTCTTT.

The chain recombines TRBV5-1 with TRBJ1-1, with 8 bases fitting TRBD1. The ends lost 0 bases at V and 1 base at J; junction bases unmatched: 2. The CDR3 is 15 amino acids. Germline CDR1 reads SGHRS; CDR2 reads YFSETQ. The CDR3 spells CASSLGDRRNTEAFF. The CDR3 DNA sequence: TGCGCCAGCAGCTTGGGGGACAGGCGGAACACTGAAGCTTTCTTT.